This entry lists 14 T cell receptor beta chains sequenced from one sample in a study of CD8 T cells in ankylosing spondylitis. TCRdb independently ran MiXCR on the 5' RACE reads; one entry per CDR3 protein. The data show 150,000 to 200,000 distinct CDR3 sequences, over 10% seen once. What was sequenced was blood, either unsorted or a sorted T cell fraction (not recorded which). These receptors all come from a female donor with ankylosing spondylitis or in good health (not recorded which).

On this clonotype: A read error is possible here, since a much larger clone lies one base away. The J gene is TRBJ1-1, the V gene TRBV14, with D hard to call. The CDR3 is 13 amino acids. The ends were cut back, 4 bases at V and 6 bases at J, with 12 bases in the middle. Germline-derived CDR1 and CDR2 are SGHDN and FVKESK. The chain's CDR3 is CASSLQSISEAFF. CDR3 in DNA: TGTGCCAGCAGCCTCCAGAGTATCTCTGAAGCTTTCTTT.

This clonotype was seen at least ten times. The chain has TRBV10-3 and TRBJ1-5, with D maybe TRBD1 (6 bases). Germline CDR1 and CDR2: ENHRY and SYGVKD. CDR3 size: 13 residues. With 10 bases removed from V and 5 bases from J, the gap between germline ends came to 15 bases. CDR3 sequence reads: CATAQGLDQPQHF. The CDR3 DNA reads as TGTGCCACCGCTCAGGGGCTTGATCAGCCCCAGCATTTT.

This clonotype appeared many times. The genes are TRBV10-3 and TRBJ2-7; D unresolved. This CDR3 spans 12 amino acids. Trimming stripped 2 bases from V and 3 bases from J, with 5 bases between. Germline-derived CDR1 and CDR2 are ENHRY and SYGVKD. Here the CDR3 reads CAISENGYEQYF. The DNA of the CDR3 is TGTGCCATCAGTGAGAATGGCTACGAGCAGTACTTC.

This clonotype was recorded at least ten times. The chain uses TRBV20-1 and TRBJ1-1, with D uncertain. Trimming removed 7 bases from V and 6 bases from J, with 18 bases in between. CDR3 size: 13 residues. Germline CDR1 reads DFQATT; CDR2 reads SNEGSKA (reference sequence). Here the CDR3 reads CSGLLGGGSEAFF. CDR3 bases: TGCAGTGGGCTTTTGGGAGGCGGTTCTGAAGCTTTCTTT.

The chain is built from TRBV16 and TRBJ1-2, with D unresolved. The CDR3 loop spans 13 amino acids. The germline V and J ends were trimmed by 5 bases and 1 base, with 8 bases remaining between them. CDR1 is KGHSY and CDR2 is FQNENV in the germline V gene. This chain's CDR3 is CASSNQNNYGYTF. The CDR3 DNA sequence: TGTGCCAGCAGCAACCAGAATAACTATGGCTACACCTTC.

In DNA form, the CDR3 reads TGTGCCAGCAGTTACTCATCGGTTGCTCTCGGAGAGACCCAGTACTTC. This gives the protein CASSYSSVALGETQYF. J is TRBJ2-5 and V is TRBV6-5; D gene uncertain. Germline CDR1 is MNHEY and CDR2 is SVGAGI. Trimming cost V 0 bases and J 4 bases, with 15 bases left between them. The CDR3 runs 16 residues.

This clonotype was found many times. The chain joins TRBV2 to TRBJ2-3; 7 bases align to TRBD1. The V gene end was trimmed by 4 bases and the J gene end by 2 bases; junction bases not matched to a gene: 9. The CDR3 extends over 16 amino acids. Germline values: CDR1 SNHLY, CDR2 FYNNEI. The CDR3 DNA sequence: TGTGCCAGCAGTGGTTACCGGGACAGACACACAGATACGCAGTATTTT. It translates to CASSGYRDRHTDTQYF. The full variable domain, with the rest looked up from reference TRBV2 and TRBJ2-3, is EPEVTQTPSHQVTQMGQEVILRCVPISNHLYFYWYRQILGQKVEFLVSFYNNEISEKSEIFDDQFSVERPDGSNFTLKIRSTKLEDSAMYFCASSGYRDRHTDTQYFGPGTRLTVL.

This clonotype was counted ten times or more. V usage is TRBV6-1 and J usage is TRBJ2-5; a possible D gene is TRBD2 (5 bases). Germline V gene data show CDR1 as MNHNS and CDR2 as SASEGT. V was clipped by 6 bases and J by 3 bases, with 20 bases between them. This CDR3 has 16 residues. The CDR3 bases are TGTGCCAGCAGCTCCGGTCTCGGACTTTTCGAAGAGACCCAGTACTTC. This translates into CASSSGLGLFEETQYF.

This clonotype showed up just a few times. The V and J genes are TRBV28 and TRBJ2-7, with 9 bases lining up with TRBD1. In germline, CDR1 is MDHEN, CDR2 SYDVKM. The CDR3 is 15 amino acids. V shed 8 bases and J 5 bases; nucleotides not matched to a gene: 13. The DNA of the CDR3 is TGTGCCAGCCTTCAATTAGGACAGGGGAAAAACGAGCAGTACTTC. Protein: CASLQLGQGKNEQYF. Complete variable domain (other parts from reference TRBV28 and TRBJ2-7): DVKVTQSSRYLVKRTGEKVFLECVQDMDHENMFWYRQDPGLGLRLIYFSYDVKMKEKGDIPEGYSVSREKKERFSLILESASTNQTSMYLCASLQLGQGKNEQYFGPGTRLTVT.

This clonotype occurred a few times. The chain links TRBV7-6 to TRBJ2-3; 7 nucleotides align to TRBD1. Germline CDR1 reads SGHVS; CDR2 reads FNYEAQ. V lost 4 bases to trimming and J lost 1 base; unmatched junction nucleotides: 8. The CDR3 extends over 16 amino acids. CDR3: CASSSQAGTGTDTQYF. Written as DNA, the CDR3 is TGTGCCAGCAGCTCCCAGGCCGGGACAGGCACAGATACGCAGTATTTT.

The CDR3 protein is CASSAKFRLAGTYNEQFF. The CDR3 region has the DNA TGTGCCAGCAGCGCGAAGTTCCGACTAGCGGGGACCTACAATGAGCAGTTCTTC. The chain carries TRBV11-1 and TRBJ2-1; 11 bases are shared with TRBD2. CDR3 length equals 18 residues. Germline CDR1 and CDR2: SGHAT and FQDESV (reference sequence). J lost 2 bases, V lost 5 bases, and 11 bases had no gene match.

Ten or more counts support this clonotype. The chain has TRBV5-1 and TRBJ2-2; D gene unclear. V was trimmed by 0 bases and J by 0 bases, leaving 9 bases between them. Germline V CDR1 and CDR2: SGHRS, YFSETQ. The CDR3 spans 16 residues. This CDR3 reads CASSLDLRSNTGELFF. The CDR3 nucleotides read TGCGCCAGCAGCTTGGATCTGAGATCGAACACCGGGGAGCTGTTTTTT.

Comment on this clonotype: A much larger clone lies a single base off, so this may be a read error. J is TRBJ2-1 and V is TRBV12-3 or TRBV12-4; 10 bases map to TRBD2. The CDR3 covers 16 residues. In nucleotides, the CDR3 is TGTTCCAGCAGTCCCTGGACTAGCGGTCCCTACAATGAGCAGTTCTTC. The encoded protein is CSSSPWTSGPYNEQFF.

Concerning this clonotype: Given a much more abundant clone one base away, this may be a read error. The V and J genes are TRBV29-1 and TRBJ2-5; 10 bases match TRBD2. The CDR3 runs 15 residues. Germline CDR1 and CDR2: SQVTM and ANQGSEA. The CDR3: CSVEDRRLAGEIQYF. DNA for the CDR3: TGCAGCGTTGAAGATCGGCGGCTAGCGGGAGAGATCCAGTACTTC. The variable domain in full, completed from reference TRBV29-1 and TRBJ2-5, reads SAVISQKPSRDICQRGTSLTIQCQVDSQVTMMFWYRQQPGQSLTLIATANQGSEATYESGFVIDKFPISRPNLTFSTLTVSNMSPEDSSIYLCSVEDRRLAGEIQYFGPGTRLLVL.